This T cell receptor beta chain was sequenced in a study of T cell responses to AZD1222 COVID-19 vaccine. The CDR3 length is 16 residues. CDR1 is SGHDN, CDR2 FVKESK, per germline. V lost 6 bases and J 4 bases, leaving 21 bases between the germline ends. TCRdb's copy holds only in-frame clones and misses some; the assay was immunoSEQ multiplex PCR. The table lists 95,000 to 150,000 clones, 80% to 90% of them singletons. The sample was peripheral blood, taken on day 0 of AZD1222 vaccination. This receptor was identified in an adult in good health. The chain is built from TRBV14 and TRBJ1-1; D is undetermined. CDR3 loop: CASRPRFMGIGTEAFF. CDR3 nucleotides: TGTGCCAGCAGACCCCGGTTTATGGGCATTGGCACTGAAGCTTTCTTT. The full variable domain, in which reference TRBV14 and TRBJ1-1 provide the parts outside the CDR3, is EAGVTQFPSHSVIEKGQTVTLRCDPISGHDNLYWYRRVMGKEIKFLLHFVKESKQDESGMPNNRFLAERTGGTYSTLKVQPAELEDSGVYFCASRPRFMGIGTEAFFGQGTRLTVV.